A selection of T cell receptor beta chains follows, all from one sample in a study of blood T cell repertoires in COVID-19. TCRdb's copy holds only in-frame clones and misses some; the assay was immunoSEQ multiplex PCR. Among fewer than 110,000 clones listed, roughly 90% were seen once. Material for sequencing was peripheral blood. These TCRs come from a man aged 40-55 years with active or convalescent COVID-19. Each CDR3 is given with its conserved first and last residue. A D gene is named only where the DNA matches it firmly. Not all rows give a size; the values are once, few, many and, for expanded clones, a class.

size,V,D,J,CDR3,DNA
-,TRBV12-3/TRBV12-4,-,TRBJ1-5,CASSFGHRQPQHF,TGTGCCAGCAGTTTTGGGCACCGTCAGCCCCAGCATTTT
-,TRBV7-2,-,TRBJ2-2,CASSPPRGKNTGELFF,TGTGCCAGCAGCCCGCCAAGGGGCAAGAACACCGGGGAGCTGTTTTTT
-,TRBV7-9,TRBD1,TRBJ1-4,CASSRIGDSGEKLFF,TGTGCCAGCAGCCGCATCGGGGACAGCGGTGAAAAACTGTTTTTT
-,TRBV7-2,TRBD2,TRBJ2-7,CASSSWTSGGLEQYF,TGTGCCAGCAGCTCTTGGACTAGCGGGGGCTTGGAGCAGTACTTC
-,TRBV11-2,TRBD2,TRBJ2-3,CASSLGQTSGRADTQYF,TGTGCCAGCAGCTTAGGCCAGACTAGCGGGAGGGCAGATACGCAGTATTTT
-,TRBV9,-,TRBJ1-5,CASSVAGGEPQHF,TGTGCCAGCAGCGTAGCCGGGGGGGAGCCCCAGCATTTT
-,TRBV10-3,-,TRBJ2-1,CAIRGAGAKNEQFF,TGTGCCATCAGGGGGGCTGGGGCAAAGAATGAGCAGTTCTTC
once,TRBV9,TRBD2,TRBJ2-5,CASSVGGLAGGPGETQYF,TGTGCCAGCAGCGTAGGGGGACTAGCGGGAGGGCCGGGAGAGACCCAGTACTTC
-,TRBV12-3/TRBV12-4,TRBD1,TRBJ2-5,CASRGQDNMAQYF,TGTGCCAGCAGGGGACAGGACAATATGGCCCAGTACTTC
-,TRBV7-2,TRBD2,TRBJ2-7,CASSLSGGSSYEQYF,TGTGCCAGCAGCCTCAGCGGGGGCAGCTCCTACGAGCAGTACTTC
-,TRBV12-3/TRBV12-4,-,TRBJ2-5,CASSLGRGETQYF,TGTGCCAGCAGTTTAGGGAGGGGAGAGACCCAGTACTTC
-,TRBV3-1/TRBV3-2,-,TRBJ2-2,CASSQETHPGTGELFF,TGTGCCAGCAGCCAAGAGACCCACCCGGGCACCGGGGAGCTGTTTTTT
-,TRBV6-5,-,TRBJ1-6,CASRAGVTSPLHF,TGTGCCAGCAGGGCAGGGGTTACTTCACCCCTCCACTTT
-,TRBV4-1,-,TRBJ1-1,CASSPTGFEAFF,TGCGCCAGCAGCCCAACGGGATTTGAAGCTTTCTTT
-,TRBV6-2/TRBV6-3,TRBD2,TRBJ2-5,CASTPQGAGVRKTQYF,TGTGCCAGCACCCCTCAGGGAGCGGGAGTAAGGAAGACCCAGTACTTC
-,TRBV20-1,-,TRBJ1-2,CSASRTVGEKNTF,TGCAGTGCTAGTAGGACAGTTGGGGAGAAAAACACCTTC
few,TRBV6-5,-,TRBJ2-7,CASSYSGEYEQYF,TGTGCCAGCAGTTACTCAGGGGAATACGAGCAGTACTTC
-,TRBV2,TRBD1,TRBJ2-7,CASRKMSGGSYEQYF,TGTGCCAGCCGAAAAATGTCAGGGGGATCCTACGAGCAGTACTTC
few,TRBV18,TRBD2,TRBJ2-1,CASSPGTRGNEQFF,TGTGCCAGCTCACCCGGGACTAGAGGCAATGAGCAGTTCTTC
-,TRBV25-1,-,TRBJ2-7,CASKGAYEQYF,TGTGCCAGCAAGGGGGCCTACGAGCAGTACTTC
-,TRBV5-1,-,TRBJ2-6,CASSLASGSGANVLTF,TGCGCCAGCAGCTTGGCCTCGGGCTCTGGGGCCAACGTCCTGACTTTC
-,TRBV3-1/TRBV3-2,-,TRBJ2-3,CASSPRSITDTQYF,TGTGCCAGCAGCCCGCGATCGATCACAGATACGCAGTATTTT
-,TRBV5-8,TRBD1,TRBJ2-5,CASRPKDREGTQYF,TGTGCCAGCAGACCGAAAGACAGGGAAGGGACCCAGTACTTC
few,TRBV28,TRBD1,TRBJ1-2,CASSLGTANYGYTF,TGTGCCAGCAGTTTAGGGACAGCAAACTATGGCTACACCTTC
-,TRBV4-1,-,TRBJ2-3,CASSLYSTDTQYF,TGCGCCAGCAGCCTGTACTCCACAGATACGCAGTATTTT
few,TRBV10-1,TRBD1,TRBJ2-2,CASSGGQGEDGELFF,TGCGCCAGCAGTGGGGGACAGGGCGAAGACGGGGAGCTGTTTTTT
-,TRBV19,-,TRBJ2-7,CASSPGLTYEQYF,TGTGCCAGTAGTCCGGGACTTACCTACGAGCAGTACTTC
-,TRBV30,-,TRBJ1-3,CAWSPLPYSGNTIYF,TGTGCCTGGAGTCCGCTACCCTACTCTGGAAACACCATATATTTT
once,TRBV4-3,-,TRBJ2-1,CASSQDRARAGNEQFF,TGCGCCAGCAGCCAAGATCGGGCCAGGGCGGGGAATGAGCAGTTCTTC
-,TRBV28,TRBD1,TRBJ1-2,CASSADRTLYGYTF,TGTGCCAGCAGTGCGGACAGGACCCTCTATGGCTACACCTTC
once,TRBV6-5,TRBD1,TRBJ2-5,CASSTTGGLWETQYF,TGTGCCAGCAGCACCACAGGGGGGTTGTGGGAGACCCAGTACTTC
-,TRBV7-2,-,TRBJ2-2,CASSLGDRDTGELFF,TGTGCCAGCAGCTTAGGAGACAGAGACACCGGGGAGCTGTTTTTT
-,TRBV30,-,TRBJ2-1,CAWSLTYNEQFF,TGTGCCTGGAGTTTAACCTACAATGAGCAGTTCTTC
-,TRBV5-8,-,TRBJ2-3,CASSPENRGDTQYF,TGTGCCAGCAGCCCGGAGAATCGGGGAGATACGCAGTATTTT
-,TRBV14,TRBD1,TRBJ1-3,CASSQMGTAGNTIYF,TGTGCCAGCAGCCAAATGGGGACAGCTGGAAACACCATATATTTT
-,TRBV7-2,TRBD2,TRBJ2-1,CASSTVGLGGSEQFF,TGTGCCAGCAGCACGGTGGGACTTGGCGGGAGTGAGCAGTTCTTC
-,TRBV5-6,TRBD1,TRBJ1-1,CASSLIQGKSAFF,TGTGCCAGCAGCCTCATACAGGGGAAGTCGGCTTTCTTT
-,TRBV5-6,-,TRBJ2-7,CASSSTRLEQYF,TGTGCCAGCTCGAGTACTAGACTCGAGCAGTACTTC
-,TRBV28,TRBD2,TRBJ2-7,CAWGTSGLGEQYF,TGTGCCTGGGGGACTAGCGGTCTGGGGGAGCAGTACTTC
-,TRBV2,TRBD1,TRBJ2-7,CASGQGGSYEQYF,TGTGCCAGCGGACAGGGGGGATCCTACGAGCAGTACTTC
-,TRBV7-9,-,TRBJ1-2,CASSLTGSYYGYTF,TGTGCCAGCAGCTTAACGGGATCCTACTATGGCTACACCTTC
once,TRBV25-1,-,TRBJ1-1,CASSEVVNTEAFF,TGTGCCAGCAGTGAAGTCGTGAACACTGAAGCTTTCTTT
-,TRBV7-8,TRBD1,TRBJ2-4,CASSLGQGGVKNIQYF,TGTGCCAGCAGCCTCGGACAGGGAGGAGTCAAAAACATTCAGTACTTC
-,TRBV9,-,TRBJ1-1,CASRALNTEAFF,TGTGCCAGCAGAGCTTTGAACACTGAAGCTTTCTTT
once,TRBV6-2/TRBV6-3,-,TRBJ1-2,CASTPLAVNFNYGYTF,TGTGCCAGCACCCCTCTGGCGGTGAATTTTAACTATGGCTACACCTTC
-,TRBV20-1,TRBD1,TRBJ2-5,CSASDPGQGGETQYF,TGCAGTGCTAGTGATCCGGGACAGGGTGGAGAGACCCAGTACTTC
-,TRBV19,-,TRBJ1-4,CASSISRANEKLFF,TGTGCCAGTAGTATCTCTAGAGCTAATGAAAAACTGTTTTTT
-,TRBV5-4,-,TRBJ1-1,CASSLRGNGEAFF,TGTGCCAGCAGCTTGAGGGGTAACGGTGAAGCTTTCTTT
-,TRBV4-3,-,TRBJ1-5,CASSQSRTSWEPQHF,TGCGCCAGCAGCCAATCTCGGACATCCTGGGAGCCCCAGCATTTT
-,TRBV9,-,TRBJ1-3,CASSATRDLYF,TGTGCCAGCAGCGCTACCCGGGACTTATATTTT
-,TRBV6-6,-,TRBJ2-7,CASSSVGGGRGEQYF,TGTGCCAGCAGTTCGGTTGGGGGAGGTCGCGGCGAGCAGTACTTC
-,TRBV6-2/TRBV6-3,-,TRBJ2-7,CASSSTSPVSYEQYF,TGTGCCAGCAGCAGTACTAGCCCGGTCTCCTACGAGCAGTACTTC
once,TRBV2,-,TRBJ2-7,CASSYRDEQYF,TGTGCCAGCAGCTACAGGGATGAGCAGTACTTC
once,TRBV5-1,TRBD2,TRBJ2-5,CASSLAGGPGGYQETQYF,TGCGCCAGCAGCTTAGCGGGAGGGCCCGGGGGGTACCAAGAGACCCAGTACTTC